This T cell receptor (beta chain) appears in the sequencing data of a study of shared clonotypes between healthy human individuals. Genomic DNA belonging to each subset was distributed in equal measure over several immunoSEQ plates. Profiling relied on immunoSEQ multiplex PCR, and the TCRdb table lists in-frame clones only, not all of them. This table has a few million clones, approximately 95% appearing once. Germline trimming cut 4 bases from V and 2 bases from J; bases unmatched to any gene: 8. The CDR3 contains 15 residues. CDR1 is KGHSH, CDR2 LQKENI, per germline. This chain links TRBV18 with TRBJ2-7, with 7 bases that match TRBD2. The sequence derives from a man in his late teens or twenties in good health. Some clones in this sample may be carry-over from other donors' samples. The sample consisted of naive CD4+ T cells from PBMCs. Described subset: CD45RA+ positively selected. The CDR3: CASSRKAGEAYEQYF. The CDR3 bases are TGTGCCAGCTCACGGAAGGCGGGAGAGGCCTACGAGCAGTACTTC.